This is a list of T cell receptor beta chains from one sample in a study of cytomegalovirus exposure and HLA in healthy donors. Method: immunoSEQ multiplex PCR; TCRdb's copy keeps in-frame clones and lacks some. Among 76,000 or so clones listed, over 60% were seen once. The specimen was PBMCs. The receptors stem from a woman aged 40 to 50 in good health and CMV-seropositive. Both conserved end residues are part of each CDR3. The D gene is left open where the match is weak. The size field is filled for only some rows; it gives once, few, many or a size class.

size	V	D	J	DNA	CDR3
.	TRBV19	.	TRBJ1-1	TGTGCCAGTATCCCGGTCTGGGGGCGGACTGAAGCTTTCTTT	CASIPVWGRTEAFF
.	TRBV10-3	TRBD1	TRBJ2-5	TGTGCCATCAGTGAGTCAGGGACAGGGAATTCGGAGACCCAGTACTTC	CAISESGTGNSETQYF
.	TRBV6-5	.	TRBJ2-1	TGTGCCAGCAGTTACTCAATTTTGGCCGGGGAGCAGTTCTTC	CASSYSILAGEQFF
.	TRBV5-1	TRBD1	TRBJ1-1	TGCGCCAGCAGCTTGGTGGGCGGGACAGGCTCAACGGGAGCTTTCTTT	CASSLVGGTGSTGAFF
.	TRBV7-2	TRBD1	TRBJ1-2	TGTGCCAGCAGCTACGACAGGGGACAGTTGGGCTACACCTTC	CASSYDRGQLGYTF
.	TRBV5-4	.	TRBJ2-1	TGTGCCAGCAGCTTGTCCGGTAACGAGCAGTTCTTC	CASSLSGNEQFF
.	TRBV7-9	TRBD1	TRBJ1-2	TGTGCCAGCAAATCGACAGGGGACTATGGCTACACCTTC	CASKSTGDYGYTF
.	TRBV11-2	TRBD2	TRBJ2-7	TGTGCCAGCGGCGGGAGTTCCTACGAGCAGTACTTC	CASGGSSYEQYF
few	TRBV29-1	.	TRBJ1-2	TGCAGCGTTGAGGTAGTAGGAGTCTATGGCTACACCTTC	CSVEVVGVYGYTF
.	TRBV5-6	TRBD1	TRBJ2-7	TGTGCCAGCAGCGATCCGGGACAGGGATACGAGCAGTACTTC	CASSDPGQGYEQYF
.	TRBV10-3	TRBD2	TRBJ2-5	TGTGCCATCAGCCTAGGACTAGCGGCCGGGGTGTACCAAGAGACCCAGTACTTC	CAISLGLAAGVYQETQYF
.	TRBV2	TRBD1	TRBJ1-1	TGTGCCAGCAGGACACAGGGGCGACTAATGAACACTGAAGCTTTCTTT	CASRTQGRLMNTEAFF
few	TRBV5-4	TRBD1	TRBJ2-7	TGTGCCAGCAGCTACGACAGGGCTCTGAGCGAGCAGTACTTC	CASSYDRALSEQYF
.	TRBV29-1	.	TRBJ1-1	TGCAGCGTTGTGGCACAGGGAGCAAAAATGAACACTGAAGCTTTCTTT	CSVVAQGAKMNTEAFF
.	TRBV5-6	.	TRBJ2-7	TGTGCCAGCAGCTCAAACACCGCCCGCCTCGAGCAGTACTTC	CASSSNTARLEQYF
.	TRBV6-1	TRBD1	TRBJ2-1	TGTGCCAGCAGTAACCGGGACAGTGGGTACAATGAGCAGTTCTTC	CASSNRDSGYNEQFF
.	TRBV10-3	TRBD2	TRBJ2-1	TGTGCCATCAACGCCGGGACTAGCGGAGTCTACAATGAGCAGTTCTTC	CAINAGTSGVYNEQFF
once	TRBV11-2	TRBD2	TRBJ2-1	TGTGCCAGCACCCCTGGCGGTAGCGGGAGACACAATGAGCAGTTCTTC	CASTPGGSGRHNEQFF
once	TRBV27	TRBD1	TRBJ1-5	TGTGCCAGCAGTCACACAGGGGGCTTCAATCAGCCCCAGCATTTT	CASSHTGGFNQPQHF
.	TRBV4-1	.	TRBJ2-7	TGCGCCAGCAGCCAAGATGGGGCCCGCATACAGTACTTC	CASSQDGARIQYF
few	TRBV29-1	TRBD1	TRBJ1-5	TGCAGCGTTGTTGGGACAGGGAACCAGCCCCAGCATTTT	CSVVGTGNQPQHF
.	TRBV5-6	.	TRBJ2-1	TGTGCCAGCAGCCCGGGACAAAACAATGAGCAGTTCTTC	CASSPGQNNEQFF
.	TRBV7-2	.	TRBJ2-3	TGTGCCAGCAGCCCCTTAGCAGCGGTGGGCCGCACAGATACGCAGTATTTT	CASSPLAAVGRTDTQYF
.	TRBV30	.	TRBJ1-6	TGTGCCTGGAGTGTACAATCGCTTAATTCACCCCTCCACTTT	CAWSVQSLNSPLHF
few	TRBV10-3	TRBD2	TRBJ2-7	TGTGCCATCAGTGCTCGGGGGGTCGAGCAGTACTTC	CAISARGVEQYF
.	TRBV15	.	TRBJ1-2	TGTGCCACCAGCAGAGTGGGGAGGGGCCATAGGGTCGGACACTATGGCTACACCTTC	CATSRVGRGHRVGHYGYTF